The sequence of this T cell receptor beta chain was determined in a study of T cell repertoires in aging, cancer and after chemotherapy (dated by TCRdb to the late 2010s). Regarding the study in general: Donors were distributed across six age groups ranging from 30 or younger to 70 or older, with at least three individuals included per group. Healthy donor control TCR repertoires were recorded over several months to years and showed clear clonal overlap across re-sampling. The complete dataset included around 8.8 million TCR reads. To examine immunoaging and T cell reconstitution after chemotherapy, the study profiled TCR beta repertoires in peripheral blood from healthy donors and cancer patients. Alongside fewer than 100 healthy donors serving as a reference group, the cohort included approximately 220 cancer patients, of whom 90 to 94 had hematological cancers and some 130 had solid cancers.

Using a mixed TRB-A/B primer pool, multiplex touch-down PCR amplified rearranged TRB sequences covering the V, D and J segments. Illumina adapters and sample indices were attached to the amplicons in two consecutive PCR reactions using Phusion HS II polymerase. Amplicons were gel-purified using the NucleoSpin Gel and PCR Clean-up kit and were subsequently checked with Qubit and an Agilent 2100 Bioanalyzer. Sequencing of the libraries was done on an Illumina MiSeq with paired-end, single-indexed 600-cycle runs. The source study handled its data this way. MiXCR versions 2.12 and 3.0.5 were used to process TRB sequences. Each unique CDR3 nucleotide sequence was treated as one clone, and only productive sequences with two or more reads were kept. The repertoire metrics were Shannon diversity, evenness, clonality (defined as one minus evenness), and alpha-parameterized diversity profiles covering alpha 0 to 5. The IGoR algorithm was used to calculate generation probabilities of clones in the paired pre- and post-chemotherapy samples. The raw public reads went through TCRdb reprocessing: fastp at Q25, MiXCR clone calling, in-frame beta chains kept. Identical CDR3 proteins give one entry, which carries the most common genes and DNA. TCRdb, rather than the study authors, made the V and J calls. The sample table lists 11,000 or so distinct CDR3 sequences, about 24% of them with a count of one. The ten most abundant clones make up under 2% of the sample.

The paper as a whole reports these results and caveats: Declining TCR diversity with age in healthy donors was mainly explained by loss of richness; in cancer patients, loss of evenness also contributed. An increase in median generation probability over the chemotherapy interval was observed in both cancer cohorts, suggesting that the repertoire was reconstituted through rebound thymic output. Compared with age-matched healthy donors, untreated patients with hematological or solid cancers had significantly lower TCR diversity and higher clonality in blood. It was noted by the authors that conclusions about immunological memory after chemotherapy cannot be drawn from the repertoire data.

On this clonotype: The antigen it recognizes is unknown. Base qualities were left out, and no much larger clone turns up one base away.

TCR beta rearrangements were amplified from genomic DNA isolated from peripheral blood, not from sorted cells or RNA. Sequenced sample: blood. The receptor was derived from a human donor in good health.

The CDR3 reads CASSYFTSGNTGELFF. Here is the DNA: TGTGCCAGCAGTTACTTTACTAGCGGTAACACCGGGGAGCTGTTTTTT. This chain is built from TRBV6-5 and TRBJ2-2, and 8 junction bases match TRBD2. Clipping removes 1 base from V and 2 bases from J, with 3 as the unmatched junction base count. As encoded in the germline V gene, CDR1 is MNHEY while CDR2 is SVGAGI. The CDR3 sequence holds 16 residues, the cysteine and phenylalanine included. Only CDR3 DNA remains: 48 bases, in frame from the first base.